This paragraph reports one T cell receptor (beta chain). Its antigen is not identified. These data belong to a study of cytomegalovirus exposure and HLA in healthy donors. In the PCR, 60 Vbeta and 13 Jbeta primers were used. The method was immunoSEQ multiplex PCR; TCRdb's version includes in-frame clones alone and lacks a portion of them. The table records about 41,000 clones, 81% of them present only once. Study-wide points: A few V segments could not be told apart, such as TRBV6-2 and TRBV6-3, and were left out. For presence/absence analyses, sequencing depth was assumed to be roughly uniform across donors.

The CDR3 runs to 16 residues. V shed 2 bases and J 5 bases; nucleotides not matched to a gene: 9. Germline CDR1 and CDR2: SGHVS and FNYEAQ. V gene TRBV7-6 combines with J gene TRBJ2-7; 10 bases agree with TRBD2. The sequencing sample was made of PBMCs. The receptor was isolated from a man between 45 and 60 years old in good health and CMV-seronegative. This CDR3 is CASSLYPSGGPNEQYF. CDR3 coding DNA: TGTGCCAGCAGCTTATATCCTAGCGGGGGCCCCAACGAGCAGTACTTC.